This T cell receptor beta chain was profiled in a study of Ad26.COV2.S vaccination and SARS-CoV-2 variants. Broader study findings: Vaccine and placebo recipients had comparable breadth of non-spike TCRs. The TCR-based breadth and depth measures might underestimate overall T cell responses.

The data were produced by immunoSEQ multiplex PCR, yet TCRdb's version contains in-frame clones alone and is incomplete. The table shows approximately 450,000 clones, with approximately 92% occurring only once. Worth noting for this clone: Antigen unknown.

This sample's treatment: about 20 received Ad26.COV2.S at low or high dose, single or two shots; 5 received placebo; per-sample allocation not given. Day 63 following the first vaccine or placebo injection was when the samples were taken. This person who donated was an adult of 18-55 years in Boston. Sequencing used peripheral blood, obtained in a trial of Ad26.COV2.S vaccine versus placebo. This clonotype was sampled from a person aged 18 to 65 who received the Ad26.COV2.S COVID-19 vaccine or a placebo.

The CDR3: CASRDRYHEKLFF. The CDR3 DNA reads TGTGCCAGCAGGGACAGATACCATGAAAAACTGTTTTTT. The chain uses TRBV3-1 (or the pseudogene TRBV3-2) and TRBJ1-4; possibly TRBD1 for D (6 bases). CDR1 and CDR2 from the germline V gene are LGHDT and YNNKEL (reference sequence). V was trimmed by 6 bases and J by 6 bases, leaving 11 bases between them. CDR3 length: 13 residues.